This paragraph covers one T cell receptor (beta chain) sequence. These data belong to a study of CD8 T cells in Susac syndrome. It was with random hexamers that roughly 0.45 to 1 ug RNA was reverse transcribed. TCRdb passed the immunoSEQ multiplex PCR reads through MiXCR, listing each CDR3 protein once. The sample yields some 200,000 distinct CDR3 sequences, roughly nine tenths seen once. Sequenced input: CD4+ T cells from PBMCs. The sequence was obtained from a human donor with Susac syndrome.

CDR3 amino acids: CASSDRTGPLGYTF. The DNA for the CDR3 is TGTGCCAGCAGTGATAGGACAGGCCCTCTTGGCTACACCTTC. V is TRBV25-1 and J is TRBJ1-2; TRBD1 aligns across 7 bases. This CDR3 spans 14 amino acids. The germline CDR1 and CDR2 sequences are MGHDK and SYGVNS. J lost 7 bases, V lost 3 bases, and 8 bases had no gene match.